The 20 T cell receptor beta chains in this list originate from one sample, sequenced in a study of somatic mutations in cytotoxic T cells in rheumatoid arthritis. Sequencing used immunoSEQ multiplex PCR; TCRdb keeps in-frame clones, though not all of them. The data hold 35,000 to 40,000 clones, with approximately 84% observed a single time. The sequenced sample was CD8+ T cells sorted from blood. The receptor source for this set is a man aged 40-49 years in good health.

This clone was seen a single time. The gene calls are TRBV7-9 and TRBJ1-5; D is uncertain. In germline, CDR1 is SEHNR, CDR2 FQNEAQ (reference sequence). Between the trimmed V and J ends, which lost 5 bases and 5 bases, there was a span of 10 bases. The length of the CDR3 is 13 residues. The CDR3 nucleotides read TGTGCCAGCAGCCTCTCGGTAGATCAGCCCCAGCATTTT. This codes for CASSLSVDQPQHF.

This clone has a handful of counts. J is TRBJ1-1 and V is TRBV5-1; 7 positions agree with TRBD1. With 4 bases clipped from V and 4 bases from J, the junction kept 10 bases outside the gene matches. The CDR3 consists of 15 residues. The germline gives CDR1 SGHRS, CDR2 YFSETQ. CDR3 residues: CASSPFRQGPTEAFF. The CDR3 DNA sequence: TGCGCCAGCAGCCCTTTTCGACAGGGTCCCACTGAAGCTTTCTTT.

The chain recombines TRBV28 with TRBJ1-1; 11 nucleotides match TRBD1. The V segment lost 5 bases and the J segment 11 bases; nucleotides outside the gene matches: 19. Germline-derived CDR1 and CDR2 are MDHEN and SYDVKM. The CDR3 contains 17 residues. The CDR3 nucleotides read TGTGCCAGCAGTACTCAAATGAGCGGACAGGGGGCATTGTTGGCTTTCTTT. This gives the protein CASSTQMSGQGALLAFF.

The genes are TRBV28 and TRBJ2-5; 7 bases are a match to TRBD1. This CDR3 is 15 amino acids long. Unmatched junction bases numbered 8, after V lost 5 bases and J lost 2 bases. Per germline, CDR1 MDHEN and CDR2 SYDVKM. The CDR3 nucleotides read TGTGCCAGCAGTCCCTCGGGACAGTTTCAAGAGACCCAGTACTTC. This gives the protein CASSPSGQFQETQYF.

The V gene is TRBV29-1, the J gene TRBJ1-1; D is unclear. CDR1 and CDR2 from the germline V gene are SQVTM and ANQGSEA. CDR3 length: 17 residues. V was cut by 4 bases and J by 0 bases, with 21 bases left in between. CDR3 sequence: CSVVGQAAPAMNTEAFF. CDR3 nucleotides: TGCAGCGTTGTAGGTCAGGCGGCCCCAGCTATGAACACTGAAGCTTTCTTT. The entire variable domain, with the rest obtained from reference TRBV29-1 and TRBJ1-1, is as follows: SAVISQKPSRDICQRGTSLTIQCQVDSQVTMMFWYRQQPGQSLTLIATANQGSEATYESGFVIDKFPISRPNLTFSTLTVSNMSPEDSSIYLCSVVGQAAPAMNTEAFFGQGTRLTVV.

This clone appeared a few times. V gene TRBV13 combines with J gene TRBJ1-1; D gene unclear. V lost 8 bases and J lost 1, with 14 bases in between. Germline V gene sequence: CDR1 PRHDT, CDR2 FYEKMQ (reference sequence). The CDR3 has 14 residues. The CDR3, as DNA: TGTGCCAGCGAAATCTGGCGGGGGAACACTGAAGCTTTCTTT. Amino acids: CASEIWRGNTEAFF.

The chain links TRBV29-1 to TRBJ1-1, with 9 bases identical to TRBD1. The CDR3 has 13 residues. The V segment lost 7 bases and the J segment 3 bases; nucleotides outside the gene matches: 6. Germline CDR1 SQVTM, CDR2 ANQGSEA. The CDR3 bases are TGCAGCGCCGATACAGGGGGCGACACTGAAGCTTTCTTT. This sequence encodes CSADTGGDTEAFF.

The chain couples TRBV19 to TRBJ1-5; no firm D call. CDR3 length: 15 residues. Germline V gene lookup returns CDR1 LNHDA and CDR2 SQIVND (reference sequence). The V end lost 0 bases, the J end lost 5 bases, and 11 bases lay between the germline ends. In DNA form, the CDR3 reads TGTGCCAGTAGTATAGATACTCCCACCGATCAGCCCCAGCATTTT. Encoded protein: CASSIDTPTDQPQHF.

The chain uses TRBV6-4 and TRBJ2-1, with 8 bases that match TRBD1. Trimming removed 0 bases from V and 6 bases from J; junction bases left unmatched: 4. There are 15 residues in the CDR3. Germline CDR1 and CDR2: MRHNA and SNTAGT. CDR3 region: CASSDSGQGVNEQFF. As DNA, the CDR3 is TGTGCCAGCAGTGACTCCGGACAGGGCGTCAATGAGCAGTTCTTC.

The chain couples TRBV11-2 to TRBJ1-1; 8 positions agree with TRBD1. Germline V lookup: CDR1 SGHAT, CDR2 FQNNGV. CDR3 length: 14 residues. J gave up 4 bases and V 1 base, and 2 bases lay outside the gene matches. The chain's CDR3 is CASSLGQGITEAFF. DNA of the CDR3: TGTGCCAGCAGCTTAGGACAGGGGATCACTGAAGCTTTCTTT. The full variable domain, completed using reference TRBV11-2 and TRBJ1-1, is EAGVAQSPRYKIIEKRQSVAFWCNPISGHATLYWYQQILGQGPKLLIQFQNNGVVDDSQLPKDRFSAERLKGVDSTLKIQPAKLEDSAVYLCASSLGQGITEAFFGQGTRLTVV.

This clone has just a few counts. The chain combines TRBV5-4 with TRBJ1-3; D might be TRBD1 (5 bases). The V gene's germline CDR1 is SGHNT and CDR2 YYREEE (reference sequence). The CDR3 consists of 15 residues. Between the trimmed V and J ends, which lost 1 base and 0 bases, there was a span of 8 bases. The CDR3 here is CASSLSGGSGNTIYF. The CDR3 nucleotides read TGTGCCAGCAGCTTGTCCGGGGGCTCTGGAAACACCATATATTTT.

V is TRBV11-3 and J is TRBJ2-7; D ambiguous. V gave up 3 bases and J gave up 2 bases, with 11 bases separating them. CDR3 length: 14 amino acids. Germline CDR1 and CDR2: SGHNT and YENEEA. The CDR3 region has the DNA TGTGCCAGCAGCTTTGCGGACGGAACCTACGAGCAGTACTTC. Protein sequence: CASSFADGTYEQYF.

The table lists this clone with a count of one. The V gene is TRBV25-1, the J gene TRBJ1-1, with D hard to call. CDR1 MGHDK and CDR2 SYGVNS come from the germline V gene. V lost 11 bases, J lost 1 base, and 14 bases lay in between. This CDR3 region has 13 residues. In nucleotides, the CDR3 is TGTGCCTGCCGTACCAGTAAGAACACTGAAGCTTTCTTT. Protein sequence: CACRTSKNTEAFF.

The rearrangement uses TRBV6-5 and TRBJ2-7; the D is unclear. Germline V CDR1 and CDR2: MNHEY, SVGAGI. The CDR3 runs to 14 residues. The ends were cut back, 2 bases at V and 0 bases at J, with 8 bases in the middle. The CDR3 DNA follows: TGTGCCAGCAGTTACGACTGGAGCTCCTACGAGCAGTACTTC. Translated: CASSYDWSSYEQYF.

The rearrangement uses TRBV7-8 and TRBJ1-1; no clear D gene. Germline-derived CDR1 and CDR2 are SGHVS and FQNEAQ. CDR3 length: 15 amino acids. V was trimmed by 3 bases and J by 0 bases, leaving 11 bases between them. CDR3 sequence reads: CASSFATMMNTEAFF. The CDR3 nucleotides are TGTGCCAGCAGCTTCGCGACAATGATGAACACTGAAGCTTTCTTT.

The chain links TRBV19 to TRBJ1-4; 7 bases line up with TRBD1. The CDR3 contains 12 residues. Germline V gene sequence: CDR1 LNHDA, CDR2 SQIVND (reference sequence). V dropped 10 bases and J dropped 7; count of bases not matched to a gene: 6. CDR3 region: CATSWTGEKLFF. DNA for the CDR3: TGTGCCACCTCCTGGACAGGTGAAAAACTGTTTTTT.

The chain recombines TRBV27 with TRBJ1-4, with TRBD1 as a possible D gene (5 bases). The CDR3 is made up of 15 amino acids. V lost 5 bases to trimming and J lost 8 bases, with 18 bases between them. The germline CDR1 and CDR2 sequences are MNHEY and SMNVEV (reference sequence). This chain's CDR3 is CASSHRDGGVEKLFF. Here the CDR3 DNA reads TGTGCCAGCAGTCACCGGGACGGAGGGGTAGAAAAACTGTTTTTT.

The chain links TRBV6-1 to TRBJ2-7; D remains ambiguous. Trimming removed 1 base from V and 3 bases from J, with 7 bases in between. CDR1 MNHNS and CDR2 SASEGT come from the germline V gene. This CDR3 has 13 residues. The CDR3 spells CASSEVALYEQYF. CDR3 nucleotide sequence: TGTGCCAGCAGTGAAGTGGCCCTCTACGAGCAGTACTTC.

The DNA of the CDR3 is TGTGCCAGCTCGTGGGGACAGGGGCGAGGCGAGCAGTACTTC. Its protein is CASSWGQGRGEQYF. The chain joins TRBV18 to TRBJ2-7; TRBD1 aligns across 10 bases. This CDR3 has 14 amino acids. CDR1 KGHSH and CDR2 LQKENI come from the germline V gene. V gave up 6 bases and J gave up 6 bases; unmatched junction bases: 8.

Only a few counts were recorded for this clone. The genes are TRBV29-1 and TRBJ1-1, with 8 bases matching TRBD1. V shed 5 bases and J 11 bases; nucleotides not matched to a gene: 7. CDR1 is SQVTM, CDR2 ANQGSEA, per germline. The CDR3 runs 11 residues. CDR3 nucleotide sequence: TGCAGCGTTCTATACAGGGGGGAGGCTTTCTTT. This sequence encodes CSVLYRGEAFF.